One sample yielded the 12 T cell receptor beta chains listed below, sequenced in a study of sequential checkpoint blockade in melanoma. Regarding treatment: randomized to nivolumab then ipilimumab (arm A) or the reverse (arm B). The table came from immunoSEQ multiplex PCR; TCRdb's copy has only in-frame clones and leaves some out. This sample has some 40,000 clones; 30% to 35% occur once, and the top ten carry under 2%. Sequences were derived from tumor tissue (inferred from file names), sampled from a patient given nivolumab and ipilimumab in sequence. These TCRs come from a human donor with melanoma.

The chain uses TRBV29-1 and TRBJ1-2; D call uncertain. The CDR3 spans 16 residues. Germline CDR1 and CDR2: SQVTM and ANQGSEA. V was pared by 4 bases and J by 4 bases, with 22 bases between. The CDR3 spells CSVGAYAANVGYGYTF. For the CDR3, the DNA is TGCAGCGTTGGGGCATACGCAGCTAATGTAGGCTATGGCTACACCTTC.

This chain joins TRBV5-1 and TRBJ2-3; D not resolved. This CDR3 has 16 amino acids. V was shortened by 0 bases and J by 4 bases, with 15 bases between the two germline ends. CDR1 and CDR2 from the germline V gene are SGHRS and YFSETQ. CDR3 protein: CASSLEVQERADTQYF. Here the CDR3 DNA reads TGCGCCAGCAGCTTGGAGGTCCAAGAACGGGCAGATACGCAGTATTTT.

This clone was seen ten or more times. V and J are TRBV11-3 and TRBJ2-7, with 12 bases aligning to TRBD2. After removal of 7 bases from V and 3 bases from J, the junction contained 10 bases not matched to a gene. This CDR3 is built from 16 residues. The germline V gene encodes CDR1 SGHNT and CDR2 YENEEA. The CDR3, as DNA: TGTGCCAGCAACATACTAGCGGGGGGTTTGGTCTACGAGCAGTACTTC. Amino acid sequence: CASNILAGGLVYEQYF.

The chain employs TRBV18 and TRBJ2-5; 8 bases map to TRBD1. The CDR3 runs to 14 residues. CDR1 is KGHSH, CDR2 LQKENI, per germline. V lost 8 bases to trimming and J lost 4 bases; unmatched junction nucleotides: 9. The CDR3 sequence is CASNYQGARETQYF. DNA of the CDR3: TGTGCCAGCAATTACCAGGGGGCCCGAGAGACCCAGTACTTC.

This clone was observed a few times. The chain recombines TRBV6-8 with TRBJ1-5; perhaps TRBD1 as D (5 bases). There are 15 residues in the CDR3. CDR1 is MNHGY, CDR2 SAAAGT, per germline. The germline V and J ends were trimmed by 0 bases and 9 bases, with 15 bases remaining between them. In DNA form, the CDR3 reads TGTGCCAGCAGTTACTCATTCCAGGGATCGTGGCCCCAGCATTTT. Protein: CASSYSFQGSWPQHF.

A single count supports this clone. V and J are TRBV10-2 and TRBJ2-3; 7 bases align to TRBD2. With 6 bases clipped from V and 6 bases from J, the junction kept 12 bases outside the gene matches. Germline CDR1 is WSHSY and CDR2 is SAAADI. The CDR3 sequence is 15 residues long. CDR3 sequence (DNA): TGCGCCAGCAGCTCCTTTGCGGGAGCACAGGATACGCAGTATTTT. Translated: CASSSFAGAQDTQYF.

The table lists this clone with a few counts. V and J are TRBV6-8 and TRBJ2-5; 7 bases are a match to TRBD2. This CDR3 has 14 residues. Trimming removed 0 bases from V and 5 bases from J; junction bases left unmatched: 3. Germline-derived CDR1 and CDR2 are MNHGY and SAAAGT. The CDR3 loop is CASSYSGGWETQYF. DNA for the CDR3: TGTGCCAGCAGTTACTCGGGAGGGTGGGAGACCCAGTACTTC.

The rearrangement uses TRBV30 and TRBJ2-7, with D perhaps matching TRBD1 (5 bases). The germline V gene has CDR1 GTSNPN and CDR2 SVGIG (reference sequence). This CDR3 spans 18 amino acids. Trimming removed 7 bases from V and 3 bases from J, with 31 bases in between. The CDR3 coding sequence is TGTGCCTCAACCACCTTCGACAGCTTAGTATCCGATTACTACGAGCAGTACTTC. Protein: CASTTFDSLVSDYYEQYF. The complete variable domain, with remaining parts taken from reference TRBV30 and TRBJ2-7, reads SQTIHQWPATLVQPVGSPLSLECTVEGTSNPNLYWYRQAAGRGLQLLFYSVGIGQISSEVPQNLSASRPQDRQFILSSKKLLLSDSGFYLCASTTFDSLVSDYYEQYFGPGTRLTVT.

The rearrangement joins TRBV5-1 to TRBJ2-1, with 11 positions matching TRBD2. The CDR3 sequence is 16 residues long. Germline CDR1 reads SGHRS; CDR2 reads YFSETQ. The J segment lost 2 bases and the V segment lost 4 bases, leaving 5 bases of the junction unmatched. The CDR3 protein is CASSLSGGAAYNEQFF. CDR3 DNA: TGCGCCAGCAGCCTTAGCGGGGGGGCCGCCTACAATGAGCAGTTCTTC.

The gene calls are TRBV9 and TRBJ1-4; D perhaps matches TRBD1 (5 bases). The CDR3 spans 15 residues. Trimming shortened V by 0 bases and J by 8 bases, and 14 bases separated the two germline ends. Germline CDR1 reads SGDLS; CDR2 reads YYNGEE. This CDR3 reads CASSVGGQGAEKLFF. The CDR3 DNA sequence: TGTGCCAGCAGCGTAGGGGGCCAGGGTGCCGAAAAACTGTTTTTT.

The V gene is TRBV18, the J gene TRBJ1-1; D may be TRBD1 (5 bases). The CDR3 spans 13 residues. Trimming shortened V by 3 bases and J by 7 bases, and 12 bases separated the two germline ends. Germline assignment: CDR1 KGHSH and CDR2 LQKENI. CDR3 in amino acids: CASSPMGLFEAFF. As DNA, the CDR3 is TGTGCCAGCTCACCTATGGGACTTTTTGAAGCTTTCTTT.

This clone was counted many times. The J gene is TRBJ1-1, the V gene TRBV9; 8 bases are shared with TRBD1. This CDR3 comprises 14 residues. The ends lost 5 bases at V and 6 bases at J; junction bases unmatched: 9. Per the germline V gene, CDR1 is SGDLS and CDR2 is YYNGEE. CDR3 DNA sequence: TGTGCCAGCAGTATCGGACAGGGAGTATCTGAAGCTTTCTTT. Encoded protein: CASSIGQGVSEAFF.